Listed below are T cell receptor beta chains from one sample, sequenced in a study of cytomegalovirus exposure and HLA in healthy donors. Using immunoSEQ multiplex PCR, the repertoire was profiled, and TCRdb retains in-frame clones only, with some absent. The sample holds roughly 150,000 clones, roughly 88% seen once. The specimen sequenced was PBMCs. All receptors come from a woman under 30 in good health and CMV-seronegative. Both conserved end residues are part of each CDR3. Fields, in order: V gene, clone size, J gene, D gene, CDR3 protein, CDR3 DNA. D genes are given only for firm matches. Size tells how often a clone was seen (once, few, many) or the class of an expanded clone, and some rows leave it out.

TRBV10-3	.	TRBJ1-1	.	CAIRGSGMMNTEAFF	TGTGCCATCAGGGGGTCCGGGATGATGAACACTGAAGCTTTCTTT
TRBV11-2	.	TRBJ1-2	TRBD1	CASSLGRGGQGYGYTF	TGTGCCAGCAGCTTGGGTCGCGGCGGACAGGGTTATGGCTACACCTTC
TRBV5-4	.	TRBJ2-2	.	CASSFDRNTGELFF	TGTGCCAGCAGCTTTGACAGGAATACCGGGGAGCTGTTTTTT
TRBV1	.	TRBJ2-7	.	CTSSQAPDRGLPHEQYF	TGCACCAGCAGCCAAGCTCCGGACAGGGGTCTTCCCCACGAGCAGTACTTC
TRBV4-1	.	TRBJ2-3	TRBD2	CASSQGASGAITDTQYF	TGCGCCAGCAGTCAAGGGGCTAGCGGGGCGATCACAGATACGCAGTATTTT
TRBV5-6	.	TRBJ2-3	.	CASSRVFSPDTQYF	TGTGCCAGCAGCCGGGTTTTCTCCCCCGATACGCAGTATTTT
TRBV4-1	.	TRBJ2-3	.	CASSQDPGGTDTQYF	TGCGCCAGCAGCCAAGACCCCGGGGGCACAGATACGCAGTATTTT
TRBV9	.	TRBJ1-2	.	CASTLDSYGYTF	TGTGCCAGCACCCTGGACAGCTATGGCTACACCTTC
TRBV6-5	.	TRBJ1-1	.	CASSQGQLGTEAFF	TGTGCCAGCAGTCAAGGACAGCTGGGGACTGAAGCTTTCTTT
TRBV6-1	.	TRBJ1-4	.	CASSSGAGGEKLFF	TGTGCCAGCAGTTCAGGGGCGGGGGGGGAAAAACTGTTTTTT
TRBV28	.	TRBJ1-1	.	CASSPLDSKFKAFF	TGTGCCAGCAGCCCATTGGACAGCAAATTTAAAGCTTTCTTT
TRBV7-9	.	TRBJ1-5	.	CSSSNKQGGDQPQHF	TGTTCCAGCAGCAATAAACAGGGAGGGGATCAGCCCCAGCATTTT
TRBV4-2	.	TRBJ1-6	TRBD1	CASSPTSTGGPYSPLHF	TGTGCCAGCAGCCCTACATCGACAGGGGGCCCATATTCACCCCTCCACTTT
TRBV7-9	.	TRBJ1-1	TRBD1	CASDRDLNTEAFF	TGTGCCAGCGACAGGGATCTAAACACTGAAGCTTTCTTT
TRBV6-1	.	TRBJ2-1	TRBD2	CASSGTQLAGGGHNEQFF	TGTGCCAGCAGTGGGACCCAACTAGCGGGGGGGGGACACAATGAGCAGTTCTTC
TRBV25-1	.	TRBJ2-3	.	CASSEYQGTDTQYF	TGTGCCAGCAGTGAATACCAGGGAACAGATACGCAGTATTTT
TRBV27	.	TRBJ1-4	TRBD1	CASSSPGAGGVKKLFF	TGTGCCAGCAGTTCCCCCGGCGCAGGGGGTGTCAAGAAACTGTTTTTT
TRBV11-2	.	TRBJ2-3	TRBD2	CASSHGFGGADTQYF	TGTGCCAGCAGCCACGGGTTTGGGGGGGCAGATACGCAGTATTTT
TRBV7-3	.	TRBJ1-1	.	CASSSQPAGEAFF	TGTGCCAGCAGCTCCCAGCCGGCAGGAGAAGCTTTCTTT
TRBV9	.	TRBJ2-7	TRBD2	CASSVGHPRTSYEQYF	TGTGCCAGCAGCGTAGGACACCCCCGGACTAGCTACGAGCAGTACTTC
TRBV10-1	.	TRBJ2-2	.	CATRTDSNTGELFF	TGCGCCACCAGGACAGATTCGAACACCGGGGAGCTGTTTTTT
TRBV28	.	TRBJ1-1	.	CASSLLGGGLSVFF	TGTGCCAGCAGTTTATTGGGGGGAGGTCTGTCGGTTTTCTTT
TRBV19	.	TRBJ1-6	TRBD1	CASCETGNNSPLHF	TGTGCCAGTTGTGAGACAGGGAATAATTCACCCCTCCACTTT
TRBV10-1	.	TRBJ1-6	TRBD1	CASSRGQGSVQPLHF	TGCGCCAGCAGTCGCGGACAGGGAAGTGTTCAACCCCTCCACTTT
TRBV25-1	.	TRBJ2-1	TRBD2	CASSDPWRGGLNEQFF	TGTGCCAGCAGTGACCCCTGGCGGGGGGGCCTGAATGAGCAGTTCTTC
TRBV29-1	.	TRBJ1-5	TRBD1	CSVGHPTGGIGNQPQHF	TGCAGCGTTGGTCACCCGACAGGGGGAATCGGCAATCAGCCCCAGCATTTT
TRBV15	.	TRBJ1-1	TRBD1	CATSGRDRGSSMNTEAFF	TGTGCCACCAGCGGCCGGGACAGGGGGTCTAGTATGAACACTGAAGCTTTCTTT
TRBV7-9	.	TRBJ1-2	.	CASSLVDSHYGYTF	TGTGCCAGCAGCTTAGTTGACAGCCACTATGGCTACACCTTC
TRBV4-1	.	TRBJ2-7	.	CASSQDQQGEQYF	TGCGCCAGCAGCCAAGACCAACAGGGCGAGCAGTACTTC
TRBV11-3	.	TRBJ1-3	.	CASSLGSVGSGNTIYF	TGTGCCAGCAGCCTAGGGTCGGTCGGCTCTGGAAACACCATATATTTT
TRBV7-2	.	TRBJ2-2	.	CASSFSVAAGELFF	TGTGCCAGCAGCTTCAGCGTTGCTGCTGGGGAGCTGTTTTTT
TRBV30	.	TRBJ1-1	TRBD1	CAWSLKTGDTEAFF	TGTGCCTGGAGTCTAAAGACAGGGGACACTGAAGCTTTCTTT
TRBV7-2	.	TRBJ1-1	.	CASSLQGRGAEAFF	TGTGCCAGCAGCTTACAGGGCAGGGGCGCTGAAGCTTTCTTT
TRBV7-9	.	TRBJ1-2	.	CASSPPRDHNYGYTF	TGTGCCAGCAGCCCCCCGCGGGACCACAACTATGGCTACACCTTC
TRBV7-2	.	TRBJ2-3	TRBD2	CASSSGFGGAQSTDTQYF	TGTGCCAGCAGTTCCGGGTTCGGGGGGGCCCAGTCAACAGATACGCAGTATTTT
TRBV6-6	.	TRBJ1-1	.	CVSKGRQTLNTEAFF	TGTGTCAGCAAGGGTCGACAGACCCTGAACACTGAAGCTTTCTTT
TRBV6-1	.	TRBJ1-2	TRBD1	CASSEIWTSGQISYGYTF	TGTGCCAGCAGTGAGATTTGGACGTCGGGACAGATTTCTTATGGCTACACCTTC
TRBV19	few	TRBJ2-1	.	CASSKFGGSSYNEQFF	TGTGCCAGTAGTAAGTTTGGGGGGAGCTCCTACAATGAGCAGTTCTTC
TRBV30	.	TRBJ2-3	TRBD2	CAWRRGIRGGSTDTQYF	TGTGCCTGGAGGAGGGGTATACGGGGGGGGAGCACAGATACGCAGTATTTT
TRBV4-1	.	TRBJ2-2	TRBD2	CASSQTSGGAGNTGELFF	TGCGCCAGCAGCCAGACTAGCGGGGGGGCAGGGAACACCGGGGAGCTGTTTTTT
TRBV5-8	.	TRBJ1-3	.	CASSNGEGLSSGNTIYF	TGTGCCAGCAGCAACGGGGAGGGGCTTTCCTCTGGAAACACCATATATTTT
TRBV19	.	TRBJ2-3	TRBD2	CASSFGGTRTDTQYF	TGTGCCAGTAGTTTCGGGGGGACCCGCACAGATACGCAGTATTTT
TRBV6-4	.	TRBJ1-2	.	CANPEGPRGIPDPYGYTF	TGTGCCAACCCCGAAGGGCCCAGGGGAATCCCGGACCCCTATGGCTACACCTTC
TRBV6-1	once	TRBJ1-2	TRBD1	CASSGSPGQGPSNYGYTF	TGTGCCAGCAGTGGGAGCCCGGGACAGGGTCCTTCTAACTATGGCTACACCTTC
TRBV2	.	TRBJ2-1	TRBD2	CASTPPRLALRYDEQFF	TGTGCCAGCACCCCTCCGCGACTAGCCCTGAGGTATGATGAGCAGTTCTTC
TRBV19	.	TRBJ2-1	TRBD2	CASTLGGGINEQFF	TGTGCCAGTACCCTTGGGGGGGGGATCAATGAGCAGTTCTTC
TRBV4-1	.	TRBJ2-7	TRBD2	CASSQGLASSDEQYF	TGCGCCAGCAGCCAGGGACTAGCGAGTAGCGACGAGCAGTACTTC
TRBV5-6	.	TRBJ1-6	.	CAGSSYNSPLHF	TGTGCGGGGAGCTCCTATAATTCACCCCTCCACTTT
TRBV11-2	.	TRBJ1-2	TRBD1	CASSFAGQGNYGYTF	TGTGCCAGCAGCTTTGCGGGACAGGGAAACTATGGCTACACCTTC
TRBV6-1	.	TRBJ2-2	.	CASQGPEGAGELFF	TGTGCCAGCCAGGGCCCGGAGGGCGCCGGGGAGCTGTTTTTT
TRBV10-1	.	TRBJ2-7	.	CASSEDFEQYF	TGCGCCAGCAGTGAGGACTTCGAGCAGTACTTC
TRBV28	.	TRBJ2-5	TRBD1	CASSPGQGRETQYF	TGTGCCAGCAGCCCTGGACAGGGGCGAGAGACCCAGTACTTC
TRBV10-3	.	TRBJ1-2	.	CAISEPQIHSGYTF	TGTGCCATCAGTGAGCCACAGATTCATTCGGGCTACACCTTC
TRBV6-6	.	TRBJ2-1	.	CASSYSRLAHGQFF	TGTGCCAGCAGTTACTCTCGACTGGCGCATGGGCAGTTCTTC
TRBV6-1	.	TRBJ1-5	.	CASSPRTLDQPQHF	TGTGCCAGCAGTCCCCGAACCCTAGATCAGCCCCAGCATTTT